This TCR beta chain is drawn from a study of blood T cell repertoires in COVID-19. Study information: There were acute and convalescent COVID-19 samples, and they came from the United States, Italy and Spain. T cells, B-cell-depleted T cells, or PBMCs provided the cDNA or gDNA that served as material.

The repertoire was sequenced with immunoSEQ multiplex PCR; TCRdb's copy has only in-frame clones and lacks some. Here the sample spans roughly 40,000 clones, more than 75% being singletons. V trimming: 3 bases; J trimming: 8 bases; junction bases outside the gene matches: 9. CDR3 length: 15 amino acids. CDR1 is SGHTA and CDR2 is FQGNSA in the germline V gene. The gene calls are TRBV7-2 and TRBJ2-1; 8 positions agree with TRBD2. This TCR came from a man aged 65 to 79 with acute or convalescent COVID-19. Sequenced material: peripheral blood. The CDR3 DNA sequence: TGTGCCAGCAGCTTCGGGGGGGCCGGAGAGGATGAGCAGTTCTTC. Translating it yields CASSFGGAGEDEQFF.